The 10 T cell receptor beta chains below were found in one sample sequenced in a study of T-cell memory formation after mild COVID-19. TCRdb fed the 5' RACE reads into MiXCR, producing one record per CDR3 protein. The repertoire holds hundreds of thousands of distinct CDR3 sequences, with about a fifth as singletons. Sample: PBMCs or a T cell subset sorted from them (not recorded which). These TCRs come from an adult woman who had mild COVID-19 (a few samples of this study predate the infection). Cell type and time point are not known.

This clonotype has just a few counts. This rearrangement joins TRBV21-1 to TRBJ1-5; TRBD1, the table's D call, was not compared with the DNA. TRBV21-1 corresponds to a pseudogene. The CDR3 extends over 14 amino acids. CDR3 region: CASSITGGNQPQHF. In nucleotides, the CDR3 is TGTGCCAGCAGCATAACAGGGGGTAATCAGCCCCAGCATTTT.

The rearrangement joins TRBV12-3 or TRBV12-4 to TRBJ1-2; 11 nucleotides match TRBD1. The CDR3 contains 15 residues. Trimming removed 1 base from V and 3 bases from J; junction bases left unmatched: 1. The CDR3 sequence: CASSLGGQGDYGYTF. The DNA for the CDR3 is TGTGCCAGCAGTTTAGGGGGACAGGGGGACTATGGCTACACCTTC.

This rearrangement joins TRBV12-3 or TRBV12-4 to TRBJ1-2, with D possibly being TRBD1 (5 bases). The V end was cut by 3 bases, the J end by 1 base, with 9 bases between. CDR3 length: 14 amino acids. The CDR3 reads CASSFWGDNYGYTF. CDR3 DNA sequence: TGTGCCAGCAGTTTTTGGGGGGATAACTATGGCTACACCTTC.

The genes are TRBV27 and TRBJ2-1; D call uncertain. Germline CDR1 MNHEY, CDR2 SMNVEV (reference sequence). Trimming removed 0 bases at V and 7 bases at J, with 13 bases between. This CDR3 comprises 15 residues. The CDR3 protein is CASSLSWSPGNEQFF. The CDR3 region has the DNA TGTGCCAGCAGTTTATCGTGGTCCCCCGGGAATGAGCAGTTCTTC.

The chain employs TRBV20-1 and TRBJ2-7; D is ambiguous. CDR1 is DFQATT and CDR2 is SNEGSKA in the germline V gene (reference sequence). V lost 1 base, J lost 0 bases, and 4 bases lay in between. The CDR3 is made up of 12 amino acids. The CDR3 spells CSARGHSYEQYF. The CDR3 coding sequence is TGCAGTGCTAGAGGACACTCCTACGAGCAGTACTTC.

This chain connects TRBV7-2 to TRBJ2-7, with TRBD1 matching 10 bases. With 5 bases clipped from V and 4 bases from J, the junction kept 17 bases outside the gene matches. This CDR3 contains 18 residues. In germline, CDR1 is SGHTA, CDR2 FQGNSA. The CDR3 region is CASSHVPMGTGAWYEQYF. CDR3 in DNA: TGTGCCAGCAGCCACGTCCCGATGGGGACAGGGGCTTGGTACGAGCAGTACTTC.

The genes are TRBV5-1 and TRBJ2-2; D gene ambiguous. The CDR3 sequence is 17 residues long. Germline assignment: CDR1 SGHRS and CDR2 YFSETQ. V gave up 0 bases and J gave up 5 bases, with 17 bases separating them. CDR3 amino acids: CASSLELGFTLTGELFF. The DNA for the CDR3 is TGCGCCAGCAGCTTGGAGCTGGGGTTCACCTTGACCGGGGAGCTGTTTTTT. Using reference TRBV5-1 and TRBJ2-2 for the parts outside the CDR3, the full variable domain is KAGVTQTPRYLIKTRGQQVTLSCSPISGHRSVSWYQQTPGQGLQFLFEYFSETQRNKGNFPGRFSGRQFSNSRSEMNVSTLELGDSALYLCASSLELGFTLTGELFFGEGSRLTVL.

The rearrangement uses TRBV4-3 and TRBJ1-2; TRBD1 is a possible D gene (6 bases). Trimming removed 1 base at V and 3 bases at J, with 12 bases between. The CDR3 loop spans 15 amino acids. Germline CDR1 reads LGHNA; CDR2 reads YSLEER. The CDR3 DNA sequence: TGCGCCAGCAGCCAAGCCAGGGGAGGAGACTATGGCTACACCTTC. Amino acid sequence: CASSQARGGDYGYTF.

This clonotype came up a few times. This chain links TRBV7-9 with TRBJ1-2; a weak D match, TRBD1 (6 bases). Germline values: CDR1 SEHNR, CDR2 FQNEAQ (reference sequence). V dropped 4 bases and J dropped 4 bases, with 10 bases sitting between them. The CDR3 has 13 amino acids. The CDR3 region has the DNA TGTGCCAGCAGCTCGAGGACAGCCTATGGCTACACCTTC. It is translated as CASSSRTAYGYTF.

The chain is built from TRBV13 and TRBJ2-7; 7 bases match TRBD2. Germline V gene sequence: CDR1 PRHDT, CDR2 FYEKMQ (reference sequence). J lost 2 bases, V lost 5 bases, and 3 bases had no gene match. This CDR3 is 13 amino acids long. The CDR3: CASSTRGAYEQYF. In nucleotides, the CDR3 is TGTGCCAGCAGCACTCGGGGGGCCTACGAGCAGTACTTC.